This T cell receptor (beta chain) comes out of a study of blood T cell repertoires in COVID-19. The germline V and J ends were trimmed by 7 bases and 3 bases, with 20 bases remaining between them. The CDR3 sequence is 16 residues long. Method: immunoSEQ multiplex PCR; TCRdb's copy keeps in-frame clones and lacks some. The sample holds 190,000 or so clones; roughly 89% are singletons and the top ten take approximately 10%. V and J are TRBV23-1 and TRBJ2-3, with D possibly being TRBD2 (6 bases). TRBV23-1 is known as an ORF, though its function is uncertain. This TCR was recovered from a man aged 18 to 30 with acute COVID-19. Input material: PBMCs or T cells enriched from blood (not recorded which). Here the CDR3 DNA reads TGCGCCAGCACCTCGGCCGGAGGGAGAGGGACAGATACGCAGTATTTT. It is translated as CASTSAGGRGTDTQYF.